This note documents a single T cell receptor beta chain sequence. Antigen specificity is unknown. V dropped 4 bases and J dropped 1; count of bases not matched to a gene: 9. CDR3 size: 16 residues. CDR1 is SQVTM and CDR2 is ANQGSEA in the germline V gene. The data derive from a study of graft-versus-host responses after intestinal transplantation. Study information: Tacrolimus and steroids were given for around 3 years to all recipients after anti-thymocyte globulin induction.

Repertoires were generated with immunoSEQ multiplex PCR, while TCRdb's copy carries only in-frame clones and drops some. The sample comprises some 150,000 clones, about 90% of which are singletons, and approximately 0.2% rests with the top ten. The sequence was obtained from a human donor who received an intestinal transplant. The starting material was unstimulated CD4+ T cells sorted from spleen or lymph node cells, obtained before intestinal transplant. The chain joins TRBV29-1 to TRBJ2-3, with 9 positions matching TRBD2. CDR3: CSVVRGREMGTDTQYF. The CDR3 DNA is TGCAGCGTTGTACGCGGGAGGGAAATGGGCACAGATACGCAGTATTTT.